This T cell receptor beta chain appears in the sequencing data of a study of follicular helper T cells after annual influenza vaccination. About the research overall: Across the 2013-2014, 2014-2015 and 2015-2016 vaccination seasons, some subjects were resampled. Study conclusions and caveats: Only about 9-21% of analyzed cells yielded productive TCRB sequences.

The CDR3 has 15 residues. The germline V gene encodes CDR1 SGHDT and CDR2 YYEEEE. V was pared by 5 bases and J by 7 bases, with 18 bases between. With regard to this clone: The antigen remains undetermined.

Sample time point: 2015-2016 season, pre-vaccination. Vaccine contraindications, substance abuse, HIV/AIDS, active malignancy and active illness excluded donors. The data were produced by immunoSEQ multiplex PCR, yet TCRdb's version contains in-frame clones alone and is incomplete. The sample holds about 5,600 clones, 70% to 85% seen once. Specimen: CXCR5- memory CD4+ T cells sorted from blood, collected on the day of influenza vaccination. The rearrangement uses TRBV5-6 and TRBJ1-4; TRBD1 might be the D (5 bases). This TCR was recovered from an adult who received the influenza vaccine. The CDR3 region has the DNA TGTGCCAGCAGACTGGGTGGGGACCCCAGTGAAAAACTGTTTTTT. Amino acids: CASRLGGDPSEKLFF.